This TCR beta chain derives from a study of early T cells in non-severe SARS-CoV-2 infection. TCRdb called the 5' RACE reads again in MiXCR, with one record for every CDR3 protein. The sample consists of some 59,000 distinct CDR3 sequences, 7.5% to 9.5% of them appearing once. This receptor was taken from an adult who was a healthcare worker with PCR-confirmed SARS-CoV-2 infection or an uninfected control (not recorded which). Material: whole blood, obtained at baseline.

The chain's CDR3 is CASSEPGGYSTGELFF. For the CDR3, the DNA is TGTGCCAGCAGTGAACCCGGGGGGTATAGCACCGGGGAGCTGTTTTTT. The chain employs TRBV6-1 and TRBJ2-2; 7 bases fit TRBD2. The CDR3 is made up of 16 amino acids. In germline, CDR1 is MNHNS, CDR2 SASEGT. The V gene end was trimmed by 2 bases and the J gene end by 4 bases; junction bases not matched to a gene: 7.